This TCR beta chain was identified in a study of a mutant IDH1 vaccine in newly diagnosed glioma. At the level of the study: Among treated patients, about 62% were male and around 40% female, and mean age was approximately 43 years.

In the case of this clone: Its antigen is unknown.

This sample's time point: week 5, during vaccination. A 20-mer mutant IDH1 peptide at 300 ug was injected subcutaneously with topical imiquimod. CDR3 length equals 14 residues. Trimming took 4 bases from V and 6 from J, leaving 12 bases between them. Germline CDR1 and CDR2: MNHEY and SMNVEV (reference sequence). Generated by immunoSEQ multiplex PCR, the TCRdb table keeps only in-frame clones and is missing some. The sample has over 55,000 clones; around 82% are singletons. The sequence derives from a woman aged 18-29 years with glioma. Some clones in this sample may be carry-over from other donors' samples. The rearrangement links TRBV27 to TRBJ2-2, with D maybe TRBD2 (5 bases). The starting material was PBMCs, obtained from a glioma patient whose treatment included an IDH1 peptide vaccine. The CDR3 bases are TGTGCCAGCAGTTCCGGACTCTTCGCCGGGGAGCTGTTTTTT. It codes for CASSSGLFAGELFF.